These 19 T cell receptor beta chains were all obtained from the same sample, sequenced in a study of blood T cell repertoires in COVID-19. The repertoire was sequenced with immunoSEQ multiplex PCR; TCRdb's copy has only in-frame clones and lacks some. The table has 110,000 to 150,000 clones, more than 60% seen once. Source material: peripheral blood. These receptor sequences come from a woman in her sixties or seventies with acute or convalescent COVID-19.

This chain uses TRBV6-1 with TRBJ2-7; TRBD2 agrees at 14 bases. The CDR3 sequence is 16 residues long. The germline V gene encodes CDR1 MNHNS and CDR2 SASEGT. The V gene end was trimmed by 3 bases and the J gene end by 6 bases; junction bases not matched to a gene: 7. The CDR3 sequence is CASSEPTSGRVSEQYF. The CDR3 DNA is TGTGCCAGCAGTGAGCCGACTAGCGGGAGGGTATCCGAGCAGTACTTC.

The chain uses TRBV4-1 and TRBJ2-7; 10 bases match TRBD2. Germline V gene data show CDR1 as MGHRA and CDR2 as YSYEKL. With 4 bases clipped from V and 5 bases from J, the junction kept 11 bases outside the gene matches. CDR3 size: 16 residues. The CDR3, as DNA: TGCGCCAGCAGCCGCTGGATCCTAGCGGGAGTAGACGAGCAGTACTTC. Translating it yields CASSRWILAGVDEQYF.

The chain combines TRBV3-1 (or the pseudogene TRBV3-2) with TRBJ1-5, with TRBD1 as a possible D gene (6 bases). V lost 4 bases and J lost 1, with 8 bases in between. From germline, CDR1 is LGHDT and CDR2 YNNKEL (reference sequence). The CDR3 runs to 14 residues. CDR3 nucleotide sequence: TGTGCCAGCAGCCTGACAGGAAGCAATCAGCCCCAGCATTTT. It codes for CASSLTGSNQPQHF.

The gene calls are TRBV19 and TRBJ2-3, with TRBD2 matching over 7 bases. There are 19 residues in the CDR3. V was clipped by 4 bases and J by 3 bases; unmatched bases: 19. CDR1 and CDR2 from the germline V gene are LNHDA and SQIVND (reference sequence). The CDR3, as DNA: TGTGCCAGTAGTACAGGCCCCCCCCGTCAGGGAGGGAGGACAGATACGCAGTATTTT. This encodes CASSTGPPRQGGRTDTQYF.

The DNA of the CDR3 is TGTGCCTGGAGTGTACAAAGGACATCTGGAAACACCATATATTTT. This encodes CAWSVQRTSGNTIYF. The gene calls are TRBV30 and TRBJ1-3, with a tentative D call TRBD1 (5 bases). V was pared by 0 bases and J by 1 base, with 10 bases between. The CDR3 runs 15 residues. Per the germline V gene, CDR1 is GTSNPN and CDR2 is SVGIG (reference sequence).

The chain couples TRBV5-1 to TRBJ1-3; D is unresolved. Germline CDR1 is SGHRS and CDR2 is YFSETQ. The CDR3 totals 16 residues. V was pared by 0 bases and J by 0 bases, with 10 bases between. The CDR3, as DNA: TGCGCCAGCAGCTTGGGAGGCAGTAGCTCTGGAAACACCATATATTTT. This gives the protein CASSLGGSSSGNTIYF.

The rearrangement uses TRBV10-2 and TRBJ2-7, with 7 bases fitting TRBD1. Germline CDR1 reads WSHSY; CDR2 reads SAAADI. The CDR3 is made up of 13 amino acids. Unmatched junction bases numbered 4, after V lost 6 bases and J lost 2 bases. CDR3 sequence: CASRVTGTYEQYF. DNA for the CDR3: TGCGCCAGCAGGGTGACAGGGACCTACGAGCAGTACTTC.

The CDR3 here is CASSFDSGWGYTF. The CDR3 nucleotides are TGTGCCAGCAGTTTCGACAGTGGTTGGGGCTACACCTTC. V gene TRBV12-3 or TRBV12-4 combines with J gene TRBJ1-2; TRBD1 might be the D (5 bases). The CDR3 sequence is 13 residues long. V lost 3 bases, J lost 8 bases, and 13 bases lay in between.

This chain links TRBV7-9 with TRBJ1-4; perhaps TRBD1 as D (5 bases). V was cut by 6 bases and J by 8 bases, with 10 bases left in between. The CDR3 is 12 amino acids. Germline values: CDR1 SEHNR, CDR2 FQNEAQ (reference sequence). In DNA form, the CDR3 reads TGTGCCAGCAGGCAGGGAAAAGAAAAACTGTTTTTT. Its translation: CASRQGKEKLFF.

The CDR3 loop is CASSSLAGVSGELFF. DNA of the CDR3: TGTGCCAGCAGTTCCTTAGCGGGGGTATCGGGGGAGCTGTTTTTT. The chain links TRBV27 to TRBJ2-2; 9 bases line up with TRBD2. The CDR3 is 15 residues long. The J segment lost 8 bases and the V segment lost 4 bases, leaving 8 bases of the junction unmatched. The germline V gene encodes CDR1 MNHEY and CDR2 SMNVEV (reference sequence).

This clone was detected only once. The chain recombines TRBV10-2 with TRBJ1-6; 8 nucleotides match TRBD1. This CDR3 is built from 14 residues. In germline, CDR1 is WSHSY, CDR2 SAAADI. J lost 6 bases, V lost 4 bases, and 2 bases had no gene match. CDR3 loop: CASSAGGGNSPLHF. The CDR3 DNA is TGCGCCAGCAGTGCAGGGGGCGGTAATTCACCCCTCCACTTT.

The rearrangement links TRBV7-9 to TRBJ2-3, with 7 positions matching TRBD2. CDR3 length: 16 amino acids. The V segment lost 2 bases and the J segment 3 bases; nucleotides outside the gene matches: 8. The germline gives CDR1 SEHNR, CDR2 FQNEAQ (reference sequence). The CDR3 protein is CASSLPTSDPTDTQYF. The CDR3 coding sequence is TGTGCCAGCAGCTTACCCACTAGCGACCCGACAGATACGCAGTATTTT.

This chain joins TRBV7-2 and TRBJ2-7, with TRBD2 matching 14 bases. This CDR3 has 18 amino acids. Germline V lookup: CDR1 SGHTA, CDR2 FQGNSA. V lost 6 bases, J lost 3 bases, and 13 bases stayed unmatched. The CDR3 nucleotides read TGTGCCAGCAGTCCGGGACTAGCGGGAGAGGGGACCTACTACGAGCAGTACTTC. Translated: CASSPGLAGEGTYYEQYF.

The V call is TRBV6-5, the J call TRBJ2-7; possibly TRBD1 for D (6 bases). Germline-derived CDR1 and CDR2 are MNHEY and SVGAGI. The CDR3 sequence is 15 residues long. The V gene lost 4 bases and the J gene lost 2 bases, with 15 bases spanning the gap. The chain's CDR3 is CASSSQGTWAYEQYF. The CDR3 DNA reads as TGTGCCAGCAGTTCACAGGGTACATGGGCCTACGAGCAGTACTTC.

The rearrangement joins TRBV7-2 to TRBJ2-1; 7 positions match TRBD2. The V segment lost 2 bases and the J segment 12 bases; nucleotides outside the gene matches: 4. Germline V gene lookup returns CDR1 SGHTA and CDR2 FQGNSA. The CDR3 has 12 residues. As DNA, the CDR3 is TGTGCCAGCAGCTTAACGGGGGGACGGCAGTTCTTC. It yields the protein CASSLTGGRQFF. Together with reference TRBV7-2 and TRBJ2-1, the CDR3 gives the full variable domain: GAGVSQSPSNKVTEKGKDVELRCDPISGHTALYWYRQSLGQGLEFLIYFQGNSAPDKSGLPSDRFSAERTGGSVSTLTIQRTQQEDSAVYLCASSLTGGRQFFGPGTRLTVL.

The rearrangement uses TRBV19 and TRBJ2-7; D is undetermined. Trimming removed 6 bases at V and 4 bases at J, with 7 bases between. There are 11 residues in the CDR3. The germline gives CDR1 LNHDA, CDR2 SQIVND (reference sequence). The CDR3 here is CASSYPYEQYF. CDR3 DNA sequence: TGTGCCAGTAGCTATCCGTACGAGCAGTACTTC.

The CDR3 DNA sequence: TGTGCCAGCAGCCCCCGGTTGTTTAGCAATCAGCCCCAGCATTTT. Residues: CASSPRLFSNQPQHF. The rearrangement links TRBV5-8 to TRBJ1-5; D call uncertain. Germline V gene data show CDR1 as SGHTS and CDR2 as YDEGEE. V was cut by 4 bases and J by 0 bases, with 11 bases left in between. CDR3 size: 15 residues.

V and J are TRBV11-2 and TRBJ2-1; TRBD2 aligns across 9 bases. The V and J ends lost 5 bases and 7 bases, in that order; junction bases with no gene match: 9. This CDR3 has 15 residues. CDR1 and CDR2 (germline): SGHAT, FQNNGV. In nucleotides, the CDR3 is TGTGCCAGCAGCCCTATTAGCGGGAGAGGGAATGAGCAGTTCTTC. This encodes CASSPISGRGNEQFF.

The rearrangement joins TRBV19 to TRBJ1-2, with 7 bases fitting TRBD1. Germline assignment: CDR1 LNHDA and CDR2 SQIVND (reference sequence). The CDR3 totals 13 residues. The trim removed 6 bases at V and 8 bases at J, leaving 9 bases unmatched. DNA for the CDR3: TGTGCCAGTAGCCCGCCGACAGGGAAGGGCTACACCTTC. As protein: CASSPPTGKGYTF.